This TCR beta chain was identified in a study of OX40 agonist ivuxolimab in advanced cancers. Generated by immunoSEQ multiplex PCR, the TCRdb table keeps only in-frame clones and is missing some. Of 90,000 or so clones detected, roughly 90% appear once; the ten largest clones hold roughly 1.1%. In germline, CDR1 is LNHDA, CDR2 SQIVND (reference sequence). This CDR3 contains 14 residues. Unmatched junction bases numbered 7, after V lost 7 bases and J lost 3 bases. The clonotype comes from an adult with an advanced solid tumor such as melanoma, head and neck, liver or kidney cancer. The chain carries TRBV19 and TRBJ1-1; 8 bases match TRBD1. Sequences were derived from CD4+ or CD8+ T cells sorted from blood, sampled in a trial of the OX40 agonist ivuxolimab. This CDR3 is CASNRDRQDTEAFF. The DNA of the CDR3 is TGTGCCAGTAATCGGGACAGGCAGGACACTGAAGCTTTCTTT.